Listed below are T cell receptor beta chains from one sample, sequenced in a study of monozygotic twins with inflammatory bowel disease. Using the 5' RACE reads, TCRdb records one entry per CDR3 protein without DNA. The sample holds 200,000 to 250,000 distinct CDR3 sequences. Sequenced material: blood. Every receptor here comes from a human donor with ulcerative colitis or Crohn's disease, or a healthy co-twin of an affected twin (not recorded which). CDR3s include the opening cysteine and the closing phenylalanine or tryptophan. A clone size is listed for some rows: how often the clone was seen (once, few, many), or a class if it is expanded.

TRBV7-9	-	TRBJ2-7	CASSPSRGEQYF
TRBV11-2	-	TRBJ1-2	CASSLVRDGYTF
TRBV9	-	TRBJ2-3	CASSLYSGGTTDTQYF
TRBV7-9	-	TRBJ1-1	CASSLAGGSVTEAFF
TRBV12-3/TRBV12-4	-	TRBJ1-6	CASSLGDNYSPLHF
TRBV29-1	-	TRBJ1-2	CSVHLPGQGSYGYTF
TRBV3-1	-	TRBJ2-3	CASSQAGGGVTDTQYF
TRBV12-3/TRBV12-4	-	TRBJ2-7	CASSRVSTYYEQYF
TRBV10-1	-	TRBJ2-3	CASSESSRSTDTQYF
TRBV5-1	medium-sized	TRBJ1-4	CASSFPQGEPTNEKLFF
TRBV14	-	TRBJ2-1	CASSDRDPYNEQFF
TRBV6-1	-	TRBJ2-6	CASSPFRSGANVLTF
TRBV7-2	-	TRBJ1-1	CASSIQGVGTEAFF
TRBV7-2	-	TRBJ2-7	CASSPQAGYEQYF
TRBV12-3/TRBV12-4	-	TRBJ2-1	CASSFGGRVGEQFF
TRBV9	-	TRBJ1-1	CASSSRQATEAFF
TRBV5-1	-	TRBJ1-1	CASRVRQGPFGGEAFF
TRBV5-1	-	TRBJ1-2	CASSLEEGYGYTF
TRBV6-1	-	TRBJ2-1	CASTPYNEQFF
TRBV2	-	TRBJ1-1	CASTMELGGTEAFF
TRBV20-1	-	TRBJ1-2	CSARGQPNYGYTF
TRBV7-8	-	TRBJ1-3	CASSLDARTGNTIYF
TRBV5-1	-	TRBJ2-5	CASSLSQGVGVLQETQYF
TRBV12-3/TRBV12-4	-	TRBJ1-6	CASSSRASTYNSPLHF
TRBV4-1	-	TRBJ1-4	CASSQQSYTNEKLFF
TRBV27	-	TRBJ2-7	CASSLTSTGLFSYEQYF
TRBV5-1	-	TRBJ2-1	CASSSGGQGYYNEQFF
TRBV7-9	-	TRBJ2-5	CASRTGETQYF
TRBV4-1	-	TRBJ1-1	CASSGILNTEAFF
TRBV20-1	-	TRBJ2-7	CSLDNRGGSYEQYF
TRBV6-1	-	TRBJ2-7	CASRETGAPYEQYF
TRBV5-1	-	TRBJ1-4	CASSPDSYNEKLFF
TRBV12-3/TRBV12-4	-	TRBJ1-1	CASSLGSGLAAFF
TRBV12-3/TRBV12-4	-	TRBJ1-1	CASSLTVMAEAFF
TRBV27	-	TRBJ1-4	CASSWSLNEKLFF
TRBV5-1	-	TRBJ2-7	CASSWTQGSYEQYF
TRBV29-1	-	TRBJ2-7	CSVDTGGSEYF
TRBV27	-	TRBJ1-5	CASSLGQNSNQPQHF
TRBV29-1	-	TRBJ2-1	CSAPQSSYNEQFF
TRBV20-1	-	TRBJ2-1	CSARKLAGGDNEQFF
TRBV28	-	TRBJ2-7	CASSLWASSSYEQYF